This T cell receptor beta chain was recorded in a study of control samples from healthy donors and cancer patients. Measured with immunoSEQ multiplex PCR; TCRdb has only the in-frame clones, and not every one. The profile shows 150,000 to 200,000 clones, roughly 91% of them singletons. The CDR3 has 14 amino acids. CDR1 SGHTA and CDR2 FQGNSA come from the germline V gene. V lost 2 bases to trimming and J lost 5 bases; unmatched junction nucleotides: 3. Sequencing was performed on blood. The sequence was collected from a woman aged 25 to 39 in good health. The chain has TRBV7-2 and TRBJ2-5, with TRBD2 matching over 9 bases. Here the CDR3 reads CASSLLAGRETQYF. CDR3 DNA sequence: TGTGCCAGCAGCTTACTAGCGGGGCGGGAGACCCAGTACTTC. Looking up the rest from reference TRBV7-2 and TRBJ2-5 gives the full variable domain: GAGVSQSPSNKVTEKGKDVELRCDPISGHTALYWYRQSLGQGLEFLIYFQGNSAPDKSGLPSDRFSAERTGGSVSTLTIQRTQQEDSAVYLCASSLLAGRETQYFGPGTRLLVL.